What follows describes a single T cell receptor beta chain. This record comes from a study of blood T cell repertoires in COVID-19. Assay: immunoSEQ multiplex PCR; the TCRdb copy retains only in-frame clones and omits some. The data show about 220,000 clones, approximately 83% seen once. The sequence was collected from a woman aged 25 to 39 who had recovered from COVID-19. Sequencing was done on a sample of peripheral blood.

The CDR3 DNA reads TGTGCCAGCAGCCCCGCAAAGTCGAGCTTAAGCTCCTACGAGCAGTACTTC. Translated, it gives CASSPAKSSLSSYEQYF. The J gene is TRBJ2-7, the V gene TRBV21-1; the table names TRBD2, a call not compared with the DNA. TRBV21-1 is flagged as a pseudogene. The CDR3 contains 17 residues.